The TCR beta chain under discussion was sequenced for a study of CD8+CD57+ T cells in acquired aplastic anemia. Study overall: DNA from sorted CD4+ and CD8+ cells averaged around 3 ug. As sequenced from healthy donors, CD4+ cells averaged approximately 11 million reads.

In the case of this clonotype: Its antigen remains unidentified.

CDR3 and TCR beta VDJ profiling relied on a genomic DNA template. A single record per CDR3 protein comes from TCRdb applying MiXCR to the reads. The sample lists about 210,000 distinct CDR3 sequences, around 63% occurring once. Findings and limits, study-wide: CD8+ Simpson's diversity in patients was not significantly different from that in controls. Overlap between patients and controls comprised roughly 28 CD8+ CDR3 sequences.

The CDR3 extends over 15 amino acids. CDR1 and CDR2 from the germline V gene are SGHTA and FQGNSA. V dropped 3 bases and J dropped 2 bases, with 14 bases sitting between them. This receptor was taken from a human donor in good health. V is TRBV7-2 and J is TRBJ2-7; perhaps TRBD1 as D (6 bases). The sample consisted of sorted CD4+, CD8+, or CD8+CD57+ T cells (not recorded which) from PBMCs. In DNA form, the CDR3 reads TGTGCCAGCAGCTTGCAATTACAGGGACCCTACGAGCAGTACTTC. Encoded protein: CASSLQLQGPYEQYF.